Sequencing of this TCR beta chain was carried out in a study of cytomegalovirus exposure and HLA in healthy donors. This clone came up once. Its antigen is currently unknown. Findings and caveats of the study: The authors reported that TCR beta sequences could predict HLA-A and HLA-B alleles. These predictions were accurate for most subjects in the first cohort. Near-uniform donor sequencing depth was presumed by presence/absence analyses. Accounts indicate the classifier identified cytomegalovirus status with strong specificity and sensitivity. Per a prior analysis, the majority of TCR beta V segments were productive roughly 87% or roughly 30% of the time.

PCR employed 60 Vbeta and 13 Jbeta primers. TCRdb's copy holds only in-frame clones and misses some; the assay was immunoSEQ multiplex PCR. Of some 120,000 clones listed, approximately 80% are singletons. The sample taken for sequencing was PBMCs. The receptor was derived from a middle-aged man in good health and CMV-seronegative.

The CDR3 nucleotides are TGTGCCACCAGCAGAGATTCGAGGGGGAGCACTGAAGCTTTCTTT. This translates into CATSRDSRGSTEAFF. The V call is TRBV15, the J call TRBJ1-1, with a weak D call TRBD1 (6 bases). V lost 0 bases and J lost 4, with 12 bases in between. CDR1 LNHNV and CDR2 YYDKDF come from the germline V gene (reference sequence). The CDR3 consists of 15 residues.